The 32 T cell receptor beta chains below all came from one sample that was sequenced in a study of T cell responses to AZD1222 COVID-19 vaccine (dated by TCRdb to 2020 to 2022). The time point label here, explained by the study, means: about 28 days (+/-7) after the second vaccine dose. To prepare the library, the immunoSEQ multiplex PCR assay was applied. TCRdb stores this immuneACCESS table with in-frame sequences only. Part of the clones is absent; in the studies checked, under half of the shortfall reflects unresolved V genes, and no reason is known for the rest. Counted in this sample were about 94,000 clones; around 85% of them appeared once. Together, the top ten hold over 3.5% of the sample. The specimen was peripheral blood, collected 28 days after the second AZD1222 dose. These receptors came from an adult who received the AZD1222 COVID-19 vaccine.

This chain uses TRBV15 with TRBJ1-5, with D perhaps TRBD1 (5 bases). The CDR3 extends over 13 amino acids. CDR1 and CDR2 (germline): LNHNV, YYDKDF (reference sequence). Trimming removed 0 bases from V and 8 bases from J, with 8 bases in between. In DNA form, the CDR3 reads TGTGCCACCAGCAGAGATCGGGGGGAGCCCCAGCATTTT. It is translated as CATSRDRGEPQHF.

The chain uses TRBV10-3 and TRBJ2-3; 8 nucleotides match TRBD2. The V gene's germline CDR1 is ENHRY and CDR2 SYGVKD. V dropped 2 bases and J dropped 3; count of bases not matched to a gene: 4. The CDR3 sequence is 15 residues long. In nucleotides, the CDR3 is TGTGCCATCAGTGAGGGCGGCGGGGGGACAGATACGCAGTATTTT. Translated, it gives CAISEGGGGTDTQYF.

V is TRBV10-3 and J is TRBJ2-7; 7 nucleotides align to TRBD1. After removal of 11 bases from V and 3 bases from J, the junction contained 7 bases not matched to a gene. The CDR3 length is 12 residues. CDR1 and CDR2 (germline): ENHRY, SYGVKD. The CDR3 reads CASRQGDYEQYF. DNA of the CDR3: TGTGCCTCCCGGCAGGGGGACTACGAGCAGTACTTC.

In the case of this clone: This CDR3 is also generated by other DNA sequences in the sample. The gene calls are TRBV18 and TRBJ2-7, with D possibly TRBD1 on 6 matching bases. The V gene's germline CDR1 is KGHSH and CDR2 LQKENI. Trimming took off 2 bases at V and 7 bases at J, with 12 bases between the two ends. This CDR3 has 13 residues. The CDR3 DNA follows: TGTGCCAGCTCACCATTGGGGGCGAGGGAGCAGTACTTC. Translating it yields CASSPLGAREQYF.

The V and J genes are TRBV7-2 and TRBJ1-2, with 8 nucleotides matching TRBD1. Germline lookup yields CDR1 SGHTA and CDR2 FQGNSA. This CDR3 comprises 16 residues. Trimming at V came to 5 bases and at J to 0 bases, leaving 8 bases not matched to a gene. Here the CDR3 reads CASSLRVQGANYGYTF. CDR3 nucleotide sequence: TGTGCCAGCAGCCTAAGGGTACAGGGGGCTAACTATGGCTACACCTTC. Variable domain in full (rest from reference TRBV7-2 and TRBJ1-2): GAGVSQSPSNKVTEKGKDVELRCDPISGHTALYWYRQSLGQGLEFLIYFQGNSAPDKSGLPSDRFSAERTGGSVSTLTIQRTQQEDSAVYLCASSLRVQGANYGYTFGSGTRLTVV.

The chain employs TRBV2 and TRBJ2-2, with TRBD2 matching 10 bases. Germline V gives CDR1 SNHLY, CDR2 FYNNEI. The trim removed 6 bases at V and 3 bases at J, leaving 4 bases unmatched. The CDR3 loop spans 15 amino acids. The CDR3 sequence is CASRELAGYTGELFF. As DNA, the CDR3 is TGTGCCAGCAGAGAACTAGCGGGGTACACCGGGGAGCTGTTTTTT.

V is TRBV28 and J is TRBJ1-5; 10 bases map to TRBD1. CDR1 and CDR2 (germline): MDHEN, SYDVKM. V shed 2 bases and J 3 bases; nucleotides not matched to a gene: 4. This CDR3 is built from 16 residues. The CDR3 sequence is CASSLGTGVNNQPQHF. The CDR3 DNA sequence: TGTGCCAGCAGTTTAGGGACAGGGGTGAACAATCAGCCCCAGCATTTT.

This sequence joins TRBV27 and TRBJ1-2, with D possibly being TRBD1 (5 bases). Between the trimmed V and J ends, which lost 6 bases and 13 bases, there was a span of 21 bases. The germline gives CDR1 MNHEY, CDR2 SMNVEV (reference sequence). The CDR3 has 13 residues. CDR3 DNA sequence: TGTGCCAGCAGGGCATCCGGGACCCCCTTTTGCACCTTC. Protein product: CASRASGTPFCTF.

The J gene is TRBJ2-1, the V gene TRBV7-9; TRBD2 agrees at 7 bases. The V and J ends lost 5 bases and 2 bases, in that order; junction bases with no gene match: 3. The V gene's germline CDR1 is SEHNR and CDR2 FQNEAQ (reference sequence). This CDR3 has 14 amino acids. The CDR3 DNA sequence: TGTGCCAGCAGCGGCCGGGAGGCCTACAATGAGCAGTTCTTC. Its translation is CASSGREAYNEQFF.

The genes are TRBV25-1 and TRBJ2-3; TRBD2 matches 7 bases. The J segment lost 4 bases and the V segment lost 5 bases, leaving 6 bases of the junction unmatched. Germline values: CDR1 MGHDK, CDR2 SYGVNS. CDR3 length: 14 amino acids. The CDR3 nucleotides are TGTGCCAGCAGTTCCCATGGGGGGGCAGATACGCAGTATTTT. This translates into CASSSHGGADTQYF.

This rearrangement joins TRBV19 to TRBJ2-1; possibly TRBD2 for D (6 bases). V was trimmed by 0 bases and J by 0 bases, leaving 21 bases between them. Germline CDR1 reads LNHDA; CDR2 reads SQIVND (reference sequence). The CDR3 contains 20 residues. The CDR3 bases are TGTGCCAGTAGTATAGATCAGTATGGACTAACTTGGAGCTCCTACAATGAGCAGTTCTTC. As protein: CASSIDQYGLTWSSYNEQFF.

V is TRBV5-6 and J is TRBJ1-2; D not certain. The CDR3 spans 15 residues. Per the germline V gene, CDR1 is SGHDT and CDR2 is YYEEEE. The V end was cut by 4 bases, the J end by 2 bases, with 15 bases between. Written as DNA, the CDR3 is TGTGCCAGCAGCCCTGGGCCGGGCGGGAACTATGGCTACACCTTC. It yields the protein CASSPGPGGNYGYTF.

This clone came up once. CDR3 sequence (DNA): TGTGCCAGCAGTTTCCCAGGGACAGCTAATGAAAAACTGTTTTTT. Translation: CASSFPGTANEKLFF. V usage is TRBV28 and J usage is TRBJ1-4; 7 nucleotides match TRBD1. Germline-derived CDR1 and CDR2 are MDHEN and SYDVKM. V shed 3 bases and J 3 bases; nucleotides not matched to a gene: 4. This CDR3 contains 15 residues.

The genes are TRBV6-6 and TRBJ2-7; no clear D gene. The CDR3 totals 12 residues. Trimming shortened V by 6 bases and J by 2 bases, and 8 bases separated the two germline ends. Per the germline V gene, CDR1 is MNHNY and CDR2 is SVGAGI (reference sequence). This chain's CDR3 is CASREGTYEQYF. The DNA for the CDR3 is TGTGCCAGCAGAGAAGGGACCTACGAGCAGTACTTC.

The chain is built from TRBV10-3 and TRBJ2-1, with no clear D. Germline CDR1 reads ENHRY; CDR2 reads SYGVKD. This CDR3 has 15 residues. With 0 bases removed from V and 9 bases from J, the gap between germline ends came to 15 bases. Written as DNA, the CDR3 is TGTGCCATCAGTGAGTCTGGCAGTTGGGTCCCTGAGCAGTTCTTC. This translates into CAISESGSWVPEQFF.

The chain is built from TRBV3-1 (or the pseudogene TRBV3-2) and TRBJ1-4; D is unresolved. This CDR3 has 15 amino acids. Germline V gene data show CDR1 as LGHDT and CDR2 as YNNKEL (reference sequence). With 1 base removed from V and 4 bases from J, the gap between germline ends came to 10 bases. The CDR3 spells CASSQVGRVNEKLFF. Here the CDR3 DNA reads TGTGCCAGCAGCCAAGTCGGCCGAGTTAATGAAAAACTGTTTTTT.

This clone was found once. The chain carries TRBV5-6 and TRBJ2-7; 10 nucleotides agree with TRBD1. CDR1 is SGHDT and CDR2 is YYEEEE in the germline V gene. After removal of 4 bases from V and 3 bases from J, the junction contained 16 bases not matched to a gene. There are 18 residues in the CDR3. This chain's CDR3 is CASSLPPGTGVWSYEQYF. CDR3 nucleotide sequence: TGTGCCAGCAGCCTACCGCCGGGGACAGGGGTTTGGAGCTACGAGCAGTACTTC.

J is TRBJ2-2 and V is TRBV7-8; D possibly corresponds to TRBD2 (5 bases). V was trimmed by 2 bases and J by 5 bases, leaving 12 bases between them. Germline V lookup: CDR1 SGHVS, CDR2 FQNEAQ. There are 15 residues in the CDR3. The CDR3 here is CASSLYRGSTGELFF. DNA for the CDR3: TGTGCCAGCAGCTTATATCGGGGATCAACCGGGGAGCTGTTTTTT.

This clone came up a few times. The rearrangement joins TRBV27 to TRBJ2-3, with D perhaps given as TRBD1 or TRBD2 (5 bases each). The CDR3 extends over 14 amino acids. Germline V gene data show CDR1 as MNHEY and CDR2 as SMNVEV (reference sequence). V was shortened by 3 bases and J by 2 bases, with 9 bases between the two germline ends. The CDR3 loop reads CASSLSGTTDTQYF. CDR3 sequence (DNA): TGTGCCAGCAGTTTGTCGGGGACCACAGATACGCAGTATTTT.

The chain couples TRBV7-3 to TRBJ2-5, with a tentative D call TRBD2 (6 bases). V lost 3 bases and J 1 base, leaving 9 bases between the germline ends. CDR3 length: 14 amino acids. Germline CDR1 is SGHTA and CDR2 is FQGTGA. Here the CDR3 reads CASSFGTAQETQYF. The CDR3 nucleotides read TGTGCCAGCAGCTTCGGGACTGCCCAAGAGACCCAGTACTTC. Full variable domain (rest looked up from reference TRBV7-3 and TRBJ2-5): GAGVSQTPSNKVTEKGKYVELRCDPISGHTALYWYRQSLGQGPEFLIYFQGTGAADDSGLPNDRFFAVRPEGSVSTLKIQRTERGDSAVYLCASSFGTAQETQYFGPGTRLLVL.

The chain recombines TRBV6-1 with TRBJ1-2; no reliable D call. Germline V gene data show CDR1 as MNHNS and CDR2 as SASEGT. V lost 3 bases to trimming and J lost 3 bases, with 11 bases between them. This CDR3 has 14 residues. CDR3 DNA: TGTGCCAGCAGTGATTCACGGACTTACTATGGCTACACCTTC. It is translated as CASSDSRTYYGYTF.

CDR3 nucleotides: TGTGCCAGCAGCCCGAGTGGGGGAGGAGGAGAGACCCAGTACTTC. Its protein product is CASSPSGGGGETQYF. The V call is TRBV7-9, the J call TRBJ2-5; a weak D match, TRBD2 (6 bases). Germline lookup yields CDR1 SEHNR and CDR2 FQNEAQ (reference sequence). The CDR3 runs 15 residues. Trimming cost V 5 bases and J 4 bases, with 17 bases left between them.

The rearrangement uses TRBV5-6 and TRBJ2-7; 11 bases are shared with TRBD2. This CDR3 comprises 16 residues. Germline CDR1 SGHDT, CDR2 YYEEEE. Trimming at V came to 3 bases and at J to 2 bases, leaving 7 bases not matched to a gene. CDR3 amino acids: CASSWAGTSGAYEQYF. For the CDR3, the DNA is TGTGCCAGCAGCTGGGCCGGGACTAGCGGAGCCTACGAGCAGTACTTC.

The gene calls are TRBV9 and TRBJ1-1; D remains unclear. This CDR3 contains 13 residues. The ends were cut back, 4 bases at V and 3 bases at J, with 10 bases in the middle. Germline V gives CDR1 SGDLS, CDR2 YYNGEE. In nucleotides, the CDR3 is TGTGCCAGCAGCCCGACCCGGCACACTGAAGCTTTCTTT. This encodes CASSPTRHTEAFF.

CDR3 sequence reads: CASSLAGKNYGYTF. The DNA for the CDR3 is TGTGCCAGCAGCTTAGCGGGAAAGAACTATGGCTACACCTTC. The V and J genes are TRBV7-9 and TRBJ1-2, with D hard to call. Germline loops: CDR1 SEHNR, CDR2 FQNEAQ (reference sequence). V lost 0 bases, J lost 2 bases, and 7 bases lay in between. The length of the CDR3 is 14 residues. Full variable domain (outside the CDR3, taken from reference TRBV7-9 and TRBJ1-2): DTGVSQNPRHKITKRGQNVTFRCDPISEHNRLYWYRQTLGQGPEFLTYFQNEAQLEKSRLLSDRFSAERPKGSFSTLEIQRTEQGDSAMYLCASSLAGKNYGYTFGSGTRLTVV.

The V gene is TRBV6-2 or TRBV6-3, the J gene TRBJ2-1; D might be TRBD2 (5 bases). Germline values: CDR1 MNHEY, CDR2 SVGEGT. The CDR3 loop spans 15 amino acids. The V end was cut by 3 bases, the J end by 10 bases, with 19 bases between. CDR3 in DNA: TGTGCCAGCAGTTATCAGGAGGCCCAGATTGGAGAGCAGTTCTTC. Protein: CASSYQEAQIGEQFF.

The V and J genes are TRBV3-1 (or the pseudogene TRBV3-2) and TRBJ2-1, with 13 bases fitting TRBD2. There are 16 residues in the CDR3. Germline-derived CDR1 and CDR2 are LGHDT and YNNKEL (reference sequence). Unmatched junction bases numbered 3, after V lost 3 bases and J lost 4 bases. The CDR3 nucleotides are TGTGCCAGCAGCCACACTAGCGGGGGGGGATACAATGAGCAGTTCTTC. The encoded protein is CASSHTSGGGYNEQFF.

The chain links TRBV19 to TRBJ2-7; 8 bases are a match to TRBD2. The trim removed 1 base at V and 1 base at J, leaving 9 bases unmatched. The CDR3 consists of 17 residues. Germline V lookup: CDR1 LNHDA, CDR2 SQIVND (reference sequence). DNA for the CDR3: TGTGCCAGTAGTATAGCCCCGGGAGGGATCCGTTCCTACGAGCAGTACTTC. This gives the protein CASSIAPGGIRSYEQYF.

The J gene is TRBJ2-7, the V gene TRBV21-1; no DNA check was done on the table's D call, TRBD1. TRBV21-1 is marked as a pseudogene. The CDR3 consists of 16 residues. As DNA, the CDR3 is TGTGCCAGCAGCGCCTGGCCAGGGACAGGGGGCTTGGAGCAGTACTTC. Protein: CASSAWPGTGGLEQYF.

Remarks on this clone: One end of the junction is discordant with germline, which a read error may explain. This rearrangement joins TRBV2 to TRBJ2-7; the D is unclear. CDR3 size: 13 residues. Per the germline V gene, CDR1 is SNHLY and CDR2 is FYNNEI. The CDR3 region is CASTELLSYEQYF. The CDR3 DNA is TGTGCCAGCACTGAACTACTCTCCTACGAGCAGTACTTC.

This clone has just a few counts. The V call is TRBV28, the J call TRBJ2-7; D could derive from TRBD1 or TRBD2 (6 bases each). Germline CDR1 reads MDHEN; CDR2 reads SYDVKM. Trimming stripped 3 bases from V and 0 bases from J, with 9 bases between. The CDR3 is made up of 14 amino acids. The CDR3 nucleotides read TGTGCCAGCAGTTTCACGGGGGCCTCCTACGAGCAGTACTTC. This translates into CASSFTGASYEQYF.

J is TRBJ1-1 and V is TRBV7-6, with 7 bases matching TRBD1. CDR3 length: 13 amino acids. Losses at the gene ends were 7 bases for V and 4 bases for J; bases not matched to a gene: 6. Germline CDR1 SGHVS, CDR2 FNYEAQ. The CDR3 coding sequence is TGTGCCAGCAAGAACAGGGGATCCACTGAAGCTTTCTTT. This gives the protein CASKNRGSTEAFF.